The present TCR beta chain was sequenced within a study of shared clonotypes between healthy human individuals. Comment on this clone: Its matching antigen is unknown.

CDR1 is SEHNR and CDR2 is FQNEAQ in the germline V gene (reference sequence). CDR3 length: 16 residues. V was cut by 4 bases and J by 3 bases, with 19 bases left in between. Clones were sequenced by immunoSEQ multiplex PCR, and TCRdb holds only the in-frame ones, with some missing. The table has some 2.1 million clones, roughly 95% seen once. Naivety among CD8 cells was defined by CD45RO negativity and positive CCR7 selection, thereby excluding terminally differentiated effector memory CD45RA+ cells. Study-wide results and limits: Clonotypes shared by all four sorted-subset donors had higher generation probabilities than non-shared clonotypes.

This receptor was taken from a man younger than 35 in good health. The genes are TRBV7-9 and TRBJ2-7; maybe TRBD2 (5 bases). Sequencing input: naive CD8+ T cells sorted from blood. This chain's CDR3 is CASSSGEGYGFYEQYF. The CDR3 DNA reads TGTGCCAGCAGCTCAGGTGAGGGATATGGCTTCTACGAGCAGTACTTC.